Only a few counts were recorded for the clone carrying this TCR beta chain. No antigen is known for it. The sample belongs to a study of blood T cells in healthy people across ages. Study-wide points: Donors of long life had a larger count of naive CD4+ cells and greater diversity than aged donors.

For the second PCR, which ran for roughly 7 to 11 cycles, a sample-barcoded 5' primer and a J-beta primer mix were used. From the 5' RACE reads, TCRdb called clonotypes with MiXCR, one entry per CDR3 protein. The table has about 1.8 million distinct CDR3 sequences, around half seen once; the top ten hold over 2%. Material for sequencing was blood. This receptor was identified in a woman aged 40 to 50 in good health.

CDR3 loop: CASNRGSETQYF. DNA for the CDR3: TGTGCCAGCAACAGGGGGTCAGAGACCCAGTACTTC. The chain employs TRBV12-3 or TRBV12-4 and TRBJ2-5; 8 nucleotides agree with TRBD1. The CDR3 extends over 12 amino acids. Trimming removed 7 bases from V and 4 bases from J; junction bases left unmatched: 2.